The clone carrying this TCR beta chain was picked up one time. The antigen remains unidentified. This specimen belongs to a study of T cell responses to AZD1222 COVID-19 vaccine. Study-level results: Spike-specific TCR breadth and depth were elevated following two AZD1222 doses. Only a handful of AZD1222 recipients, roughly 6 in all, had baseline seropositivity. Donors skewed white British and female; clonal diversity was possibly underestimated.

Libraries were prepared by immunoSEQ multiplex PCR; TCRdb keeps only in-frame clonotypes and omits some of them. The table includes approximately 270,000 clones, 90% to 95% detected once. Germline V gene data show CDR1 as SGHNT and CDR2 as YYREEE (reference sequence). CDR3 size: 14 residues. Between the trimmed V and J ends, which lost 5 bases and 8 bases, there was a span of 16 bases. The receptor comes from an adult who received the AZD1222 COVID-19 vaccine. This sequence joins TRBV5-4 and TRBJ1-4; TRBD1 might be the D (6 bases). The sequencing used peripheral blood, collected 28 days after the second AZD1222 dose. CDR3 bases: TGTGCCAGCAGTCCCTCGGTTCAGGGGGAAAAACTGTTTTTT. This encodes CASSPSVQGEKLFF.